The 30 T cell receptor beta chains given below trace back to one sample, sequenced in a study of blood T cell repertoires in COVID-19. Libraries were prepared by immunoSEQ multiplex PCR; TCRdb keeps only in-frame clonotypes and omits some of them. The data hold tens of thousands of clones, with 91% observed a single time. The specimen was peripheral blood. The receptors originated from a man aged 45-65 years with acute or convalescent COVID-19.

J is TRBJ1-4 and V is TRBV2; D may be TRBD1 (6 bases). Trimming stripped 3 bases from V and 12 bases from J, with 17 bases between. Germline-derived CDR1 and CDR2 are SNHLY and FYNNEI. There are 14 residues in the CDR3. CDR3 bases: TGTGCCAGCAGTGATGTCGGTGGAGAGGGGGAACTGTTTTTT. Encoded protein: CASSDVGGEGELFF.

The CDR3 loop reads CASSEPGLGGAGELFF. CDR3 nucleotides: TGCGCCAGCAGTGAGCCGGGTCTAGGGGGGGCCGGGGAGCTGTTTTTT. This chain uses TRBV10-1 with TRBJ2-2, with D possibly being TRBD2 (7 bases). The CDR3 runs 16 residues. V was trimmed by 2 bases and J by 6 bases, leaving 16 bases between them. Germline-derived CDR1 and CDR2 are WNHNN and SYGVQD (reference sequence).

The genes are TRBV9 and TRBJ1-1; TRBD1 is a possible D gene (6 bases). Trimming took 3 bases from V and 3 from J, leaving 12 bases between them. CDR1 SGDLS and CDR2 YYNGEE come from the germline V gene. The CDR3 loop spans 14 amino acids. DNA for the CDR3: TGTGCCAGCAGCGAGGGACACAGAGACACTGAAGCTTTCTTT. Translated, it gives CASSEGHRDTEAFF.

The count of this clone is one. V and J are TRBV5-1 and TRBJ2-7, with 8 positions matching TRBD1. V dropped 2 bases and J dropped 0; count of bases not matched to a gene: 4. CDR3 length: 15 residues. Germline CDR1 SGHRS, CDR2 YFSETQ. The CDR3 DNA reads as TGCGCCAGCAGCTTCCGGACAGGGCGCTCCTACGAGCAGTACTTC. Its translation is CASSFRTGRSYEQYF.

The gene calls are TRBV3-1 (or the pseudogene TRBV3-2) and TRBJ1-2; no clear D. The CDR3 loop spans 13 amino acids. Germline loops: CDR1 LGHDT, CDR2 YNNKEL (reference sequence). V was cut by 0 bases and J by 2 bases, with 4 bases left in between. CDR3 sequence reads: CASSQDPNYGYTF. CDR3 bases: TGTGCCAGCAGCCAAGACCCGAACTATGGCTACACCTTC.

The genes are TRBV30 and TRBJ2-7; TRBD2 might be the D (6 bases). V shed 0 bases and J shed 7 bases, with 22 bases lying between them. CDR3 size: 16 residues. The germline CDR1 and CDR2 sequences are GTSNPN and SVGIG (reference sequence). DNA of the CDR3: TGTGCCTGGAGTGTACTTTCGGGGAGGACGGATGGGGAGCAGTACTTC. Translating gives CAWSVLSGRTDGEQYF.

The rearrangement joins TRBV11-2 to TRBJ2-1; the D gene is possibly TRBD2 (5 bases). CDR3 length: 18 residues. The V end was cut by 1 base, the J end by 6 bases, with 22 bases between. The V gene's germline CDR1 is SGHAT and CDR2 FQNNGV. The DNA of the CDR3 is TGTGCCAGCAGCTTAGCCACTAGACTGACTTATAGTACCAATGAGCAGTTCTTC. Residues: CASSLATRLTYSTNEQFF.

This clone was recorded only once. The chain has TRBV21-1 and TRBJ1-6. TRBV21-1 is a documented pseudogene. The CDR3 sequence is 14 residues long. CDR3: CASSNYTRSSPLHF. The CDR3 coding sequence is TGTGCCAGCAGCAACTATACCCGGAGTTCACCCCTCCACTTT.

The rearrangement links TRBV14 to TRBJ1-6; D remains ambiguous. Germline V CDR1 and CDR2: SGHDN, FVKESK. V lost 0 bases, J lost 6 bases, and 12 bases lay in between. This CDR3 is built from 16 residues. CDR3 in DNA: TGTGCCAGCAGCCAAGATATATTTTCCCCTAATTCACCCCTCCACTTT. Residues: CASSQDIFSPNSPLHF.

This clone was picked up one time. The rearrangement links TRBV12-5 to TRBJ2-1; 8 bases fit TRBD2. With V trimmed by 0 bases and J by 7 bases, 14 bases remained unmatched. There are 18 residues in the CDR3. The germline V gene encodes CDR1 LGHNT and CDR2 FRNRAP. The CDR3 DNA reads as TGTGCTAGTGGTTTGGTCCACTCCGGGATTAGCGGGGTAAATGAGCAGTTCTTC. It is translated as CASGLVHSGISGVNEQFF.

The chain joins TRBV5-4 to TRBJ2-1; tentative D call: TRBD1 (5 bases). V lost 4 bases and J 2 bases, leaving 16 bases between the germline ends. The CDR3 spans 16 residues. Germline V gives CDR1 SGHNT, CDR2 YYREEE (reference sequence). CDR3 sequence reads: CASSPGRTGAYNEQFF. The DNA for the CDR3 is TGTGCCAGCAGCCCCGGGCGAACAGGTGCCTACAATGAGCAGTTCTTC. Full variable domain (remainder filled in from reference TRBV5-4 and TRBJ2-1): ETGVTQSPTHLIKTRGQQVTLRCSSQSGHNTVSWYQQALGQGPQFIFQYYREEENGRGNFPPRFSGLQFPNYSSELNVNALELDDSALYLCASSPGRTGAYNEQFFGPGTRLTVL.

The chain links TRBV6-5 to TRBJ1-5; 9 bases fit TRBD1. The germline V gene encodes CDR1 MNHEY and CDR2 SVGAGI. CDR3 length equals 14 residues. The V and J ends lost 4 bases and 8 bases, in that order; junction bases with no gene match: 6. The CDR3 DNA follows: TGTGCCAGCAGTTCTCCGGGACAGGGAGAGCCCCAGCATTTT. It yields the protein CASSSPGQGEPQHF.

The gene calls are TRBV24-1 and TRBJ2-3, with 8 bases fitting TRBD2. CDR3 length equals 16 residues. Per germline, CDR1 KGHDR and CDR2 SFDVKD. The V and J ends lost 4 bases and 1 base, in that order; junction bases with no gene match: 6. This CDR3 reads CATSDYRGGGTDTQYF. For the CDR3, the DNA is TGTGCCACCAGTGACTACCGGGGGGGCGGCACAGATACGCAGTATTTT.

This sequence joins TRBV19 and TRBJ1-2, with D maybe TRBD1 (6 bases). Per germline, CDR1 LNHDA and CDR2 SQIVND (reference sequence). The CDR3 is 16 amino acids. The V end was cut by 0 bases, the J end by 3 bases, with 14 bases between. CDR3 protein: CASSIDLNREDYGYTF. For the CDR3, the DNA is TGTGCCAGTAGTATAGATCTGAACAGGGAAGACTATGGCTACACCTTC.

This chain joins TRBV6-1 and TRBJ2-3, with 10 positions matching TRBD2. The length of the CDR3 is 16 residues. Germline V lookup: CDR1 MNHNS, CDR2 SASEGT. Unmatched junction bases numbered 3, after V lost 2 bases and J lost 1 base. The CDR3 reads CASSESLAGGTDTQYF. The CDR3 DNA follows: TGTGCCAGCAGTGAATCGCTAGCGGGGGGCACAGATACGCAGTATTTT.

V and J are TRBV7-2 and TRBJ2-5; 10 positions match TRBD2. The CDR3 contains 14 residues. Per the germline V gene, CDR1 is SGHTA and CDR2 is FQGNSA. Germline trimming cut 5 bases from V and 5 bases from J; bases unmatched to any gene: 5. The CDR3 protein is CASSLPAGGETQYF. The CDR3 DNA is TGTGCCAGCAGCCTACCAGCGGGGGGGGAGACCCAGTACTTC.

This chain joins TRBV27 and TRBJ2-7; D might be TRBD2 (6 bases). V lost 2 bases to trimming and J lost 7 bases, with 15 bases between them. CDR3 length: 14 residues. The germline gives CDR1 MNHEY, CDR2 SMNVEV (reference sequence). The CDR3 nucleotides are TGTGCCAGCAGTTTAGGGGCGGGAATCGGTGAGCAGTACTTC. It specifies CASSLGAGIGEQYF.

The chain employs TRBV20-1 and TRBJ1-1; TRBD1 matches 7 bases. This CDR3 contains 11 residues. The V gene's germline CDR1 is DFQATT and CDR2 SNEGSKA (reference sequence). The CDR3 bases are TGCCTGGGACAGATGAACACTGAAGCTTTCTTT. Translating it yields CLGQMNTEAFF.

This chain joins TRBV12-3 or TRBV12-4 and TRBJ2-7; D remains ambiguous. The V end lost 1 base, the J end lost 6 bases, and 7 bases lay between the germline ends. The CDR3 loop spans 12 amino acids. The CDR3 region is CASSLGAGEQYF. CDR3 nucleotides: TGTGCCAGCAGTTTAGGAGCCGGCGAGCAGTACTTC.

This clone came up once. The rearrangement uses TRBV29-1 and TRBJ2-3; 7 bases are a match to TRBD2. This CDR3 comprises 14 residues. The germline CDR1 and CDR2 sequences are SQVTM and ANQGSEA. Trimming removed 4 bases from V and 2 bases from J; junction bases left unmatched: 6. CDR3 sequence (DNA): TGCAGCGTTGTATGGGGGGGGTACACAGATACGCAGTATTTT. It encodes CSVVWGGYTDTQYF.

The chain recombines TRBV18 with TRBJ2-7; the match to TRBD2 covers 7 bases. After removal of 2 bases from V and 5 bases from J, the junction contained 9 bases not matched to a gene. Per the germline V gene, CDR1 is KGHSH and CDR2 is LQKENI. The length of the CDR3 is 15 residues. CDR3 protein: CASSPSGGSSHEQYF. In nucleotides, the CDR3 is TGTGCCAGCTCACCATCGGGGGGAAGTAGCCACGAGCAGTACTTC.

This sequence joins TRBV3-1 (or the pseudogene TRBV3-2) and TRBJ2-3; D call uncertain. V lost 4 bases to trimming and J lost 4 bases, with 9 bases between them. Germline lookup yields CDR1 LGHDT and CDR2 YNNKEL (reference sequence). This CDR3 contains 13 residues. CDR3 nucleotide sequence: TGTGCCAGCAGCCCTCTTCTTGCAGATACGCAGTATTTT. Translated, it gives CASSPLLADTQYF.

This clone appeared a single time. The rearrangement uses TRBV30 and TRBJ2-2; weak D call: TRBD2 (6 bases). The CDR3 spans 14 residues. V lost 2 bases and J lost 4, with 11 bases in between. The V gene's germline CDR1 is GTSNPN and CDR2 SVGIG (reference sequence). The CDR3 here is CAWSLAGTTGELFF. The DNA for the CDR3 is TGTGCCTGGAGTTTGGCGGGGACCACCGGGGAGCTGTTTTTT.

The chain joins TRBV5-5 to TRBJ2-5; 8 bases align to TRBD2. The CDR3 has 17 amino acids. CDR1 and CDR2 from the germline V gene are SGHKS and YYEKEE (reference sequence). The V and J ends lost 0 bases and 9 bases, in that order; junction bases with no gene match: 16. In DNA, the CDR3 is TGTGCCAGCAGCTTGGCCGCATTGACTAGCGAAATTTCGGCCCAGTACTTC. Encoded protein: CASSLAALTSEISAQYF.

The chain employs TRBV6-4 and TRBJ2-3, with TRBD1 matching over 12 bases. V shed 9 bases and J 4 bases; nucleotides not matched to a gene: 11. Germline V gene lookup returns CDR1 MRHNA and CDR2 SNTAGT. The CDR3 consists of 16 residues. The CDR3 nucleotides are TGTGCCAGTCGAAGCGGGACAGGGGGCTCGGCAGATACGCAGTATTTT. Its translation: CASRSGTGGSADTQYF.

This clone showed up just once. The V call is TRBV3-1 (or the pseudogene TRBV3-2), the J call TRBJ2-5; weak D call: TRBD2 (5 bases). V dropped 0 bases and J dropped 1 base, with 9 bases sitting between them. Germline CDR1 is LGHDT and CDR2 is YNNKEL (reference sequence). This CDR3 has 15 residues. The CDR3 loop is CASSQDRGFQETQYF. For the CDR3, the DNA is TGTGCCAGCAGCCAAGATCGGGGATTCCAAGAGACCCAGTACTTC.

The chain combines TRBV7-9 with TRBJ2-1, with 10 bases identical to TRBD2. CDR3 size: 14 residues. J lost 6 bases, V lost 7 bases, and 6 bases had no gene match. Per germline, CDR1 SEHNR and CDR2 FQNEAQ (reference sequence). This CDR3 is CASTLGLAVNEQFF. CDR3 sequence (DNA): TGTGCCAGCACCCTTGGACTAGCGGTCAATGAGCAGTTCTTC.

This chain joins TRBV11-2 and TRBJ2-3; possibly TRBD2 for D (7 bases). This CDR3 has 14 amino acids. From germline, CDR1 is SGHAT and CDR2 FQNNGV. The V and J ends lost 1 base and 4 bases respectively, with 9 bases between them. This CDR3 reads CASSLAGGPDTQYF. In DNA form, the CDR3 reads TGTGCCAGCAGCTTAGCGGGGGGCCCAGATACGCAGTATTTT. Complete variable domain (other parts from reference TRBV11-2 and TRBJ2-3): EAGVAQSPRYKIIEKRQSVAFWCNPISGHATLYWYQQILGQGPKLLIQFQNNGVVDDSQLPKDRFSAERLKGVDSTLKIQPAKLEDSAVYLCASSLAGGPDTQYFGPGTRLTVL.

V is TRBV10-3 and J is TRBJ2-1; D ambiguous. Germline V gives CDR1 ENHRY, CDR2 SYGVKD. The CDR3 is 13 amino acids. V was pared by 5 bases and J by 5 bases, with 10 bases between. In DNA, the CDR3 is TGTGCCATCAGTTACACAGAGAACAATGAGCAGTTCTTC. As protein: CAISYTENNEQFF.

The V gene is TRBV15, the J gene TRBJ1-1; D is undetermined. V shed 3 bases and J shed 0 bases, with 5 bases lying between them. Germline V lookup: CDR1 LNHNV, CDR2 YYDKDF (reference sequence). The CDR3 totals 13 residues. CDR3 nucleotides: TGTGCCACCAGCAGCCTAGTGAACACTGAAGCTTTCTTT. Translated: CATSSLVNTEAFF.